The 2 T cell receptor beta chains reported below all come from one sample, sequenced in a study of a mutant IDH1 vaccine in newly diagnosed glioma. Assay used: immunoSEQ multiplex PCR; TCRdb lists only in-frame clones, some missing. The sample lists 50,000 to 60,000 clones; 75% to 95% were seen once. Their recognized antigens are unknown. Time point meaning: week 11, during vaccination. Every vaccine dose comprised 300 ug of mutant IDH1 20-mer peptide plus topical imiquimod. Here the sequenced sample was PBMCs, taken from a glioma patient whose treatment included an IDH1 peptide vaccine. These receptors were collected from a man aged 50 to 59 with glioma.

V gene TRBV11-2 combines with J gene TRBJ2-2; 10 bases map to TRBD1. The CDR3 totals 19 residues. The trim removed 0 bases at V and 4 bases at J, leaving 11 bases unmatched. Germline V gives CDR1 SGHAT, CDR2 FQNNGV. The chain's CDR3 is CASSLDRVGGQGRTGELFF. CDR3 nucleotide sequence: TGTGCCAGCAGCTTAGATAGGGTTGGGGGACAGGGGCGCACCGGGGAGCTGTTTTTT.

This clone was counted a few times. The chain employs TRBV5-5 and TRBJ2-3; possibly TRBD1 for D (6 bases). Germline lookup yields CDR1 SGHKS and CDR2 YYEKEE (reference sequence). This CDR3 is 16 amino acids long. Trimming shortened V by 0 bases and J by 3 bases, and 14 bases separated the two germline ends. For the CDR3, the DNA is TGTGCCAGCAGCTTGGCCAACAGGGACCGGACAGATACGCAGTATTTT. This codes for CASSLANRDRTDTQYF.